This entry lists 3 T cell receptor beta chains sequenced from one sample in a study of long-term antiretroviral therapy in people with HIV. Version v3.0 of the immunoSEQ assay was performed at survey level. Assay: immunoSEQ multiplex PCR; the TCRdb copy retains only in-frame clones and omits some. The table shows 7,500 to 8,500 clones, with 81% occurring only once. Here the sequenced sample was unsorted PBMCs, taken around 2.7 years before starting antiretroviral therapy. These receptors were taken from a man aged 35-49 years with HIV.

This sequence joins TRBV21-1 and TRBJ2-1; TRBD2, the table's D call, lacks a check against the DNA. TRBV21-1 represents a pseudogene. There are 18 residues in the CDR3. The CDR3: CASSKVRLAGKVYNEQFF. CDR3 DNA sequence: TGTGCCAGCAGCAAAGTTCGACTAGCGGGTAAGGTATACAATGAGCAGTTCTTC.

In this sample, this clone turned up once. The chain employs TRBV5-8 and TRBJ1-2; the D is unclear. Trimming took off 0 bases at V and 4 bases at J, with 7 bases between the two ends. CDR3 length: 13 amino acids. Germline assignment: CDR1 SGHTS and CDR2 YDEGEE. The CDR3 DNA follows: TGTGCCAGCAGCTTGGTAGGGTCCTATGGCTACACCTTC. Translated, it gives CASSLVGSYGYTF.

The DNA of the CDR3 is TGTGCCAGCAGCCATCCGGGGGATAGCAATCAGCCCCAGCATTTT. Translated: CASSHPGDSNQPQHF. This chain links TRBV7-8 with TRBJ1-5; D is possibly TRBD1 (5 bases). Germline V CDR1 and CDR2: SGHVS, FQNEAQ. This CDR3 has 15 amino acids. Trimming left V 5 bases short and J 0 bases short, with 11 bases between.